This is a list of T cell receptor beta chains from one sample in a study of T cell responses to AZD1222 COVID-19 vaccine. Data came from immunoSEQ multiplex PCR; TCRdb stores just in-frame clones and leaves some out. The sample has about 140,000 clones; roughly 93% are singletons. Sequencing was performed on peripheral blood, taken after recovery from COVID-19. These TCRs come from an adult who had recovered from COVID-19. CDR3s include the opening cysteine and the closing phenylalanine or tryptophan. The D gene is left open where the match is weak. Only some rows state a clone size, as once, few, many or a class for expanded clones.

abundance	d_gene	j_gene	v_gene	CDR3aa	CDR3nt
.	.	TRBJ1-6	TRBV12-3/TRBV12-4	CASSLEATPLHF	TGTGCCAGCAGTTTAGAAGCGACACCCCTCCACTTT
.	TRBD2	TRBJ2-7	TRBV5-4	CASSSAAAGVGLDEQYF	TGTGCCAGCTCTTCCGCAGCGGCGGGAGTGGGTCTGGACGAGCAGTACTTC
.	.	TRBJ2-7	TRBV4-1	CASSPQGGEQYF	TGCGCCAGCAGCCCACAGGGAGGCGAGCAGTACTTC
.	.	TRBJ1-2	TRBV19	CASRERGDNYGYTF	TGTGCCAGTAGAGAGAGGGGGGATAACTATGGCTACACCTTC
.	TRBD2	TRBJ2-3	TRBV5-1	CASSLGGSGRTDTQYF	TGCGCCAGCAGCTTGGGCGGTAGCGGGAGAACAGATACGCAGTATTTT
.	.	TRBJ2-7	TRBV2	CASSEKGGPFEQYF	TGTGCCAGCAGTGAAAAGGGCGGGCCTTTCGAGCAGTACTTC
.	.	TRBJ2-3	TRBV6-6	CASSYRPRGTDTQYF	TGTGCCAGCAGTTACCGACCACGAGGCACAGATACGCAGTATTTT
.	.	TRBJ1-6	TRBV6-5	CASSAGYRDSPLHF	TGTGCCAGCAGCGCGGGTTACAGGGATTCACCCCTCCACTTT
once	.	TRBJ2-1	TRBV28	CASGPLGRGVDNEQFF	TGTGCCAGCGGACCCTTGGGCAGGGGTGTGGACAATGAGCAGTTCTTC
.	TRBD2	TRBJ2-3	TRBV9	CASSVGSGKNSDTQYF	TGTGCCAGCAGCGTAGGTAGCGGGAAGAACTCAGATACGCAGTATTTT
.	TRBD2	TRBJ2-1	TRBV2	CATIRGSSYNEQFF	TGTGCCACCATCCGCGGGAGCTCCTACAATGAGCAGTTCTTC
.	.	TRBJ2-7	TRBV7-9	CASSLIPGTAEQYF	TGTGCCAGCAGCTTAATCCCGGGTACGGCCGAGCAGTACTTC
.	.	TRBJ1-2	TRBV12-3/TRBV12-4	CASSNQGQGYTF	TGTGCCAGCTCTAATCAGGGTCAGGGCTACACCTTC
.	.	TRBJ2-3	TRBV9	CASSDPGQTPGTDTQYF	TGTGCCAGCAGCGACCCCGGACAGACTCCAGGCACAGATACGCAGTATTTT
.	TRBD2	TRBJ2-1	TRBV2	CASRDGTSGYNEQFF	TGTGCCAGCAGGGACGGGACTAGCGGGTACAATGAGCAGTTCTTC
.	.	TRBJ2-5	TRBV5-1	CASSLEGTQYF	TGCGCCAGCAGCTTGGAGGGGACCCAGTACTTC
.	.	TRBJ2-5	TRBV29-1	CSVIGETQYF	TGCAGCGTTATCGGGGAGACCCAGTACTTC
.	.	TRBJ1-2	TRBV24-1	CATSDGLANYGYTF	TGTGCCACCAGTGATGGCTTAGCTAACTATGGCTACACCTTC
.	.	TRBJ2-3	TRBV18	CASSPRQLTLSTDTQYF	TGTGCCAGCTCACCAAGGCAGCTGACCTTGAGCACAGATACGCAGTATTTT
.	.	TRBJ2-1	TRBV18	CASSRARSPNEQFF	TGTGCCAGCTCTCGGGCCCGATCCCCCAATGAGCAGTTCTTC
once	.	TRBJ2-7	TRBV6-5	CASRRSPAVYEQYF	TGTGCCAGCAGACGTTCCCCGGCCGTCTACGAGCAGTACTTC
.	TRBD1	TRBJ1-2	TRBV30	CAWSTPRTGLYGYTF	TGTGCCTGGAGTACCCCTCGGACAGGGCTTTACGGCTACACCTTC
.	.	TRBJ2-3	TRBV28	CAAWGMGKSTDTQYF	TGTGCCGCTTGGGGTATGGGGAAAAGCACAGATACGCAGTATTTT